Listed below are T cell receptor beta chains from one sample, sequenced in a study of T cells in Graves' hyperthyroidism and ophthalmopathy. TCRdb reanalysed the multiplex PCR reads using MiXCR and keeps one entry per CDR3 protein. The table has 270,000 or so distinct CDR3 sequences, nearly 15% seen once. Sequencing was carried out using blood. All receptors derive from a woman aged 50 to 65 with Graves' hyperthyroidism that later progressed to Graves' ophthalmopathy. CDR3s include the opening cysteine and the closing phenylalanine or tryptophan.

j_call	v_call	cdr3_aa
TRBJ1-3	TRBV6-1	CASRRGLTGVGNTIYF
TRBJ2-1	TRBV20-1	CSARGAGGGGVYNEQFF
TRBJ2-1	TRBV5-1	CASSLFQYNEQFF
TRBJ1-6	TRBV3-1	CASSQGTSYNSPLHF
TRBJ2-5	TRBV5-4	CASSSTSGLAGVQETQYF
TRBJ1-6	TRBV5-1	CASSVTGSSYNSPLHF
TRBJ1-1	TRBV18	CATHRGWSNTEAFF
TRBJ1-2	TRBV30	CAWSLQGAGGYGYTF
TRBJ1-3	TRBV7-9	CASSPTEPGNTIYF
TRBJ2-7	TRBV20-1	CSAPPASGSEQYF
TRBJ2-2	TRBV29-1	CSVAAGTGNTGELFF
TRBJ2-1	TRBV5-1	CASSLDGSGAYTNEQFF
TRBJ2-3	TRBV20-1	CSARRGPDTQYF
TRBJ1-4	TRBV6-1	CASSATAINEKLFF
TRBJ2-2	TRBV5-8	CASSRDYTGELFF
TRBJ2-1	TRBV5-1	CASSLVSGKEGNEQFF
TRBJ2-3	TRBV6-1	CASRQLTSLLPDTQYF
TRBJ1-5	TRBV5-6	CASSLVDQPQHF
TRBJ2-1	TRBV4-2	CASSQETTGGYNEQFF
TRBJ1-1	TRBV18	CASSLSRTENTEAFF
TRBJ2-3	TRBV6-1	CASLRTSGSIADTQYF
TRBJ2-3	TRBV10-3	CAISAGLTESTDTQYF
TRBJ1-6	TRBV27	CASSLRQAVSPLHF
TRBJ2-3	TRBV28	CASSSGLAGSDDTQYF
TRBJ2-2	TRBV5-1	CASSLRDWSAGELFF
TRBJ2-7	TRBV19	CASSLDTKSSYEQYF
TRBJ2-5	TRBV11-2	CASSLYPDKTQETQYF
TRBJ1-2	TRBV20-1	CSARSSVLGYGYTF
TRBJ2-6	TRBV5-1	CASSLQGAGAGANVLTF
TRBJ2-1	TRBV5-1	CASVSEFSYNEQFF
TRBJ2-3	TRBV4-1	CASSPPSGYRTDTQYF
TRBJ2-7	TRBV20-1	CSASPLAGGMVEQYF
TRBJ2-1	TRBV6-4	CASSGTSGLHNEQFF
TRBJ2-1	TRBV18	CASSPGRLAGLDEQFF
TRBJ2-3	TRBV5-1	CASSLTNQGRDTQYF
TRBJ1-1	TRBV7-3	CASSFEGTVTEAFF
TRBJ1-1	TRBV5-1	CASSSDTSNTEAFF
TRBJ1-1	TRBV5-5	CASRYKTGPNTEAFF
TRBJ2-3	TRBV27	CASRADSTDTQYF
TRBJ2-7	TRBV18	CASSPRADYEQYF
TRBJ2-5	TRBV7-3	CASSRTPGETQYF
TRBJ2-3	TRBV11-2	CASNDDSGRAGPYF
TRBJ2-7	TRBV20-1	CSANKNQGTGYEQYF
TRBJ2-2	TRBV6-1	CASSYGTPNTGELFF
TRBJ2-2	TRBV5-1	CASSVGTSGHTGELFF
TRBJ2-2	TRBV3-1	CASSQGSQMNTGELFF
TRBJ2-2	TRBV10-3	CAISDGGNTGELFF
TRBJ1-5	TRBV4-1	CASSQGMGRHQPQHF
TRBJ2-1	TRBV6-2/TRBV6-3	CASSVTGGGSYNEQFF
TRBJ2-7	TRBV20-1	CSARDFGGLSYEQYF
TRBJ1-5	TRBV28	CASSLVLYSNQPQHF
TRBJ2-2	TRBV20-1	CSARDQADANTGELFF
TRBJ1-3	TRBV11-2	CASSKRQVGNTIYF
TRBJ1-1	TRBV19	CASKRGTEAFF
TRBJ1-1	TRBV5-1	CASSLGEALGTEAFF